A single TCR beta chain is shown here with its context. The sample belongs to a study of blood T cell repertoires in COVID-19. As for the study in general: Samples of COVID-19 (acute and convalescent) were obtained from the United States, Italy and Spain. Nucleic acid was either cDNA or gDNA, and it came from T cells, B-cell-depleted T cells, or PBMCs.

Per germline, CDR1 MGHRA and CDR2 YSYEKL. Losses at the gene ends were 4 bases for V and 5 bases for J; bases not matched to a gene: 3. The CDR3 has 15 amino acids. Original processing notes: Amplification from reference gene primers served as the basis for estimated nucleated cell counts. TCRdb keeps only in-frame clones here, not all; method: immunoSEQ multiplex PCR. V and J calls and clone size follow that table, whereas D and trimming were derived from the DNA. The sample has roughly 57,000 clones, about three quarters seen once. This chain connects TRBV4-1 to TRBJ2-2; 11 bases fit TRBD1. The sequence was obtained from a man aged 65-85 years with active or convalescent COVID-19. The specimen was peripheral blood. CDR3 nucleotides: TGCGCCAGCAGCCGGGGGACAGGGGGGACCGGGGAGCTGTTTTTT. Translation: CASSRGTGGTGELFF.